This TCR beta chain emerged from a study of shared clonotypes between healthy human individuals. The protocol was immunoSEQ multiplex PCR, while the TCRdb copy is restricted to in-frame clones and leaves out a portion. The data show 2 million to 2.5 million clones, roughly 95% seen once. V lost 1 base and J 0 bases, leaving 6 bases between the germline ends. Germline V gene data show CDR1 as SEHNR and CDR2 as FQNEAQ (reference sequence). The CDR3 is 14 residues long. The sequencing sample was made of naive CD4+ T cells sorted from blood. As for subset: CD45RA+ positively selected. The TCR originated in a young man in good health. The chain carries TRBV7-9 and TRBJ1-2, with D possibly being TRBD1 (5 bases). The CDR3 region is CASSLGQSNYGYTF. In DNA, the CDR3 is TGTGCCAGCAGCTTAGGACAGTCTAACTATGGCTACACCTTC.